The 22 T cell receptor beta chains reported below all come from one sample, sequenced in a study of blood T cell repertoires in COVID-19. Using immunoSEQ multiplex PCR, the repertoire was profiled, and TCRdb retains in-frame clones only, with some absent. The sample yields over 250,000 clones, 65% to 90% seen once. Sequences were obtained from peripheral blood. These receptors originate from a human donor in a cohort sampled during active COVID-19.

In its sample, this clone was seen a few times. Other DNA sequences in this sample translate to the same CDR3. This chain uses TRBV3-1 (or the pseudogene TRBV3-2) with TRBJ2-7; D ambiguous. The CDR3 spans 11 residues. Trimming pared 1 base from V and 5 bases from J, leaving 3 bases between. Germline V gives CDR1 LGHDT, CDR2 YNNKEL (reference sequence). Here the CDR3 DNA reads TGTGCCAGCAGCCAAGTCAACGAGCAGTACTTC. This gives the protein CASSQVNEQYF.

This chain connects TRBV24-1 to TRBJ2-1; D ambiguous. The CDR3 contains 15 residues. Deletions cut 3 bases from V and 7 bases from J, with 15 bases between. The germline V gene encodes CDR1 KGHDR and CDR2 SFDVKD. This chain's CDR3 is CATSDIFTRANEQFF. The CDR3 DNA sequence: TGTGCCACCAGTGATATATTCACCAGAGCGAATGAGCAGTTCTTC.

The rearrangement links TRBV28 to TRBJ1-1; 9 bases are a match to TRBD1. CDR3 length: 16 amino acids. Losses at the gene ends were 6 bases for V and 5 bases for J; bases not matched to a gene: 13. In germline, CDR1 is MDHEN, CDR2 SYDVKM. The CDR3 loop reads CASSTPGTGLRTEAFF. The CDR3 coding sequence is TGTGCCAGCAGCACCCCCGGGACAGGGCTTCGGACTGAAGCTTTCTTT.

This chain uses TRBV19 with TRBJ2-7; TRBD2 matches 9 bases. J lost 2 bases, V lost 6 bases, and 8 bases had no gene match. Germline values: CDR1 LNHDA, CDR2 SQIVND (reference sequence). This CDR3 region has 15 residues. CDR3 sequence (DNA): TGTGCCAGTAGCGAAGCGGGGGGTGGGCCCTACGAGCAGTACTTC. This encodes CASSEAGGGPYEQYF.

This clone was recorded a few times. The same CDR3 also results from other DNA sequences found in this sample. The rearrangement uses TRBV7-2 and TRBJ2-1; 11 bases are a match to TRBD2. The junction had 0 bases not matched to a gene; V was cut back by 5 bases and J by 0 bases. CDR3 length: 15 amino acids. The germline V gene has CDR1 SGHTA and CDR2 FQGNSA. The chain's CDR3 is CASSTSGSSYNEQFF. CDR3 coding DNA: TGTGCCAGCAGCACTAGCGGGAGCTCCTACAATGAGCAGTTCTTC.

V gene TRBV11-2 combines with J gene TRBJ2-1; no firm D call. The length of the CDR3 is 15 residues. Germline V CDR1 and CDR2: SGHAT, FQNNGV. The V end was cut by 1 base, the J end by 3 bases, with 10 bases between. CDR3 DNA sequence: TGTGCCAGCAGCTTAGTGGGCGCAGGCTACAATGAGCAGTTCTTC. Its protein is CASSLVGAGYNEQFF.

This chain links TRBV18 with TRBJ2-1; D is undetermined. The ends were cut back, 3 bases at V and 8 bases at J, with 14 bases in the middle. From germline, CDR1 is KGHSH and CDR2 LQKENI. This CDR3 region has 14 residues. The CDR3 reads CASSPLRSVDEQFF. DNA for the CDR3: TGTGCCAGCTCACCGCTTAGGAGTGTCGATGAGCAGTTCTTC.

The chain recombines TRBV12-5 with TRBJ2-5, with no clear D. The V gene lost 7 bases and the J gene lost 1 base, with 10 bases spanning the gap. CDR3 length: 13 amino acids. CDR1 is LGHNT and CDR2 is FRNRAP in the germline V gene. The CDR3 region is CASARSLQETQYF. DNA of the CDR3: TGTGCTAGTGCCCGGTCCCTCCAAGAGACCCAGTACTTC.

This clone was seen at least ten times. In nucleotides, the CDR3 is TGTGCCAGTAATCGGGGGGGGAGCACTGAAGCTTTCTTT. Residues: CASNRGGSTEAFF. The rearrangement joins TRBV19 to TRBJ1-1; the D gene is possibly TRBD1 (5 bases). CDR1 LNHDA and CDR2 SQIVND come from the germline V gene (reference sequence). The V end was cut by 7 bases, the J end by 4 bases, with 13 bases between. This CDR3 comprises 13 residues.

The chain couples TRBV29-1 to TRBJ2-3; TRBD2 aligns across 14 bases. The CDR3 covers 14 residues. J lost 3 bases, V lost 7 bases, and 3 bases had no gene match. The V gene's germline CDR1 is SQVTM and CDR2 ANQGSEA. The DNA for the CDR3 is TGCAGCGGCGGGACTAGCGGGAGTACAGATACGCAGTATTTT. Translated: CSGGTSGSTDTQYF.

This clone has just a few counts. The chain recombines TRBV27 with TRBJ2-5, with a tentative D call TRBD1 (6 bases). Trimming cost V 5 bases and J 5 bases, with 21 bases left between them. The CDR3 has 16 amino acids. Germline V gives CDR1 MNHEY, CDR2 SMNVEV (reference sequence). CDR3 coding DNA: TGTGCCAGCAGTCCATACAAACCGGACAGTGGGGAGACCCAGTACTTC. This encodes CASSPYKPDSGETQYF.

The V and J genes are TRBV9 and TRBJ2-7; the match to TRBD2 covers 11 bases. The trim removed 4 bases at V and 7 bases at J, leaving 10 bases unmatched. The V gene's germline CDR1 is SGDLS and CDR2 YYNGEE. This CDR3 is built from 15 residues. CDR3 sequence: CASSPRTSGRWEQYF. The CDR3, as DNA: TGTGCCAGCAGCCCCCGGACTAGCGGGCGTTGGGAGCAGTACTTC.

This chain's CDR3 is CASSWAGAYGYTF. CDR3 DNA: TGTGCCAGCAGCTGGGCAGGGGCCTATGGCTACACCTTC. The chain is built from TRBV7-2 and TRBJ1-2, with a tentative D call TRBD1 (6 bases). Trimming removed 4 bases from V and 4 bases from J, with 10 bases in between. Germline CDR1 is SGHTA and CDR2 is FQGNSA. The CDR3 spans 13 residues.

The rearrangement uses TRBV28 and TRBJ2-1; D ambiguous. The germline V gene has CDR1 MDHEN and CDR2 SYDVKM. The V and J ends lost 10 bases and 7 bases respectively, with 11 bases between them. This CDR3 has 11 amino acids. The CDR3 region is CATFSPNEQFF. The CDR3 region has the DNA TGTGCCACTTTTTCCCCGAATGAGCAGTTCTTC.

This clone was picked up one time. The chain is built from TRBV4-3 and TRBJ2-1; tentative D call: TRBD2 (5 bases). Germline assignment: CDR1 LGHNA and CDR2 YSLEER. The CDR3 totals 16 residues. Trimming took off 0 bases at V and 6 bases at J, with 15 bases between the two ends. The CDR3 here is CASSQENGVATNEQFF. The CDR3 bases are TGCGCCAGCAGCCAAGAAAACGGAGTAGCGACCAATGAGCAGTTCTTC.

The chain has TRBV7-9 and TRBJ1-2; possibly TRBD1 for D (5 bases). V was shortened by 5 bases and J by 4 bases, with 14 bases between the two germline ends. Germline assignment: CDR1 SEHNR and CDR2 FQNEAQ (reference sequence). The CDR3 is 14 amino acids. The chain's CDR3 is CASSILGQGYGYTF. As DNA, the CDR3 is TGTGCCAGCAGCATTCTGGGCCAGGGCTATGGCTACACCTTC. Full variable domain (missing parts from reference TRBV7-9 and TRBJ1-2): DTGVSQNPRHKITKRGQNVTFRCDPISEHNRLYWYRQTLGQGPEFLTYFQNEAQLEKSRLLSDRFSAERPKGSFSTLEIQRTEQGDSAMYLCASSILGQGYGYTFGSGTRLTVV.

V gene TRBV10-3 combines with J gene TRBJ2-1; 10 nucleotides line up with TRBD2. Germline trimming cut 10 bases from V and 8 bases from J; bases unmatched to any gene: 11. This CDR3 is built from 14 residues. The germline V gene has CDR1 ENHRY and CDR2 SYGVKD. CDR3 in DNA: TGTGCCACAAGAAGTCTAGCGGGAGTTTATGAGCAGTTCTTC. It encodes CATRSLAGVYEQFF.

J is TRBJ2-6 and V is TRBV4-3, with D possibly being TRBD2 (7 bases). Germline CDR1 is LGHNA and CDR2 is YSLEER. The V end lost 3 bases, the J end lost 0 bases, and 9 bases lay between the germline ends. The CDR3 length is 16 residues. CDR3 bases: TGCGCCAGCAGCCATCGGGGGGCCTCTGGGGCCAACGTCCTGACTTTC. Translating gives CASSHRGASGANVLTF.

This clone has a single count. The rearrangement uses TRBV4-1 and TRBJ1-1; 8 bases match TRBD1. The length of the CDR3 is 14 residues. The V gene end was trimmed by 4 bases and the J gene end by 10 bases; junction bases not matched to a gene: 11. CDR1 MGHRA and CDR2 YSYEKL come from the germline V gene. DNA for the CDR3: TGCGCCAGCAGCCTTAATACGAGAGGACAGGGAGCTTTCTTT. Translation: CASSLNTRGQGAFF.

The chain recombines TRBV28 with TRBJ2-3; perhaps TRBD1 as D (5 bases). The germline CDR1 and CDR2 sequences are MDHEN and SYDVKM. V dropped 5 bases and J dropped 8 bases, with 20 bases sitting between them. This CDR3 has 15 amino acids. The CDR3: CASSQGVAAYGTQYF. The DNA of the CDR3 is TGTGCCAGCAGTCAGGGTGTGGCTGCTTATGGTACGCAGTATTTT.

J is TRBJ2-2 and V is TRBV4-3, with D perhaps matching TRBD2 (6 bases). This CDR3 is built from 15 residues. V dropped 2 bases and J dropped 10 bases, with 17 bases sitting between them. Germline loops: CDR1 LGHNA, CDR2 YSLEER. The CDR3 region is CASSQRVGGPEELFF. CDR3 bases: TGCGCCAGCAGCCAAAGAGTCGGAGGGCCCGAGGAGCTGTTTTTT.

This chain uses TRBV3-1 (or the pseudogene TRBV3-2) with TRBJ2-5, with a tentative D call TRBD1 (5 bases). The CDR3 loop spans 15 amino acids. CDR1 and CDR2 from the germline V gene are LGHDT and YNNKEL (reference sequence). Trimming took off 3 bases at V and 5 bases at J, with 16 bases between the two ends. The DNA for the CDR3 is TGTGCCAGCAGCCATACAAGGGGCAGAAAGGAGACCCAGTACTTC. Translation gives CASSHTRGRKETQYF.